A single sample gave rise to the 22 T cell receptor beta chains below, sequenced in a study of cytomegalovirus exposure and HLA in healthy donors. This table comes from immunoSEQ multiplex PCR, and its TCRdb copy is limited to in-frame clones, with some not included. The sample lists 55,000 to 80,000 clones, approximately 93% occurring once. The source material was PBMCs. These receptors came from a man younger than 30 in good health and CMV-seropositive.

The rearrangement joins TRBV7-9 to TRBJ2-1; 7 positions agree with TRBD1. CDR3 length: 14 residues. Germline CDR1 reads SEHNR; CDR2 reads FQNEAQ (reference sequence). Trimming took 5 bases from V and 7 from J; bases not matched to a gene: 8. CDR3 nucleotides: TGTGCCAGCAGCCCCAGACAGGGAAGGAATGAGCAGTTCTTC. This encodes CASSPRQGRNEQFF. The complete variable domain, with remaining parts taken from reference TRBV7-9 and TRBJ2-1, reads DTGVSQNPRHKITKRGQNVTFRCDPISEHNRLYWYRQTLGQGPEFLTYFQNEAQLEKSRLLSDRFSAERPKGSFSTLEIQRTEQGDSAMYLCASSPRQGRNEQFFGPGTRLTVL.

The chain is built from TRBV11-2 and TRBJ2-3; no definite D call. The V gene lost 4 bases and the J gene lost 4 bases, with 3 bases spanning the gap. The CDR3 runs 11 residues. Germline loops: CDR1 SGHAT, CDR2 FQNNGV. CDR3 region: CASSSSDTQYF. The DNA for the CDR3 is TGTGCCAGCAGCTCCTCAGATACGCAGTATTTT.

The V call is TRBV6-6, the J call TRBJ2-1; 11 nucleotides line up with TRBD2. The germline V gene encodes CDR1 MNHNY and CDR2 SVGAGI (reference sequence). The CDR3 spans 16 residues. Trimming cost V 4 bases and J 3 bases; bases outside gene matches: 5. The CDR3 protein is CASSSATSGNYNEQFF. DNA of the CDR3: TGTGCCAGCAGTTCCGCGACTAGCGGGAACTACAATGAGCAGTTCTTC.

This rearrangement joins TRBV5-8 to TRBJ1-2; no firm D call. This CDR3 spans 12 amino acids. In germline, CDR1 is SGHTS, CDR2 YDEGEE. CDR3: CASPRTNYGYTF. The CDR3 nucleotides are TGTGCAAGCCCCAGAACTAACTATGGCTACACCTTC.

The V gene is TRBV5-1, the J gene TRBJ2-7; the match to TRBD2 covers 10 bases. This CDR3 has 15 amino acids. V trimming: 2 bases; J trimming: 0 bases; junction bases outside the gene matches: 2. The germline gives CDR1 SGHRS, CDR2 YFSETQ. CDR3 coding DNA: TGCGCCAGCAGCTTTTTAGCGGGAGGCTCCTACGAGCAGTACTTC. This encodes CASSFLAGGSYEQYF.

This clone was recorded once. V usage is TRBV6-1 and J usage is TRBJ2-7; no firm D call. V shed 2 bases and J shed 3 bases, with 11 bases lying between them. The CDR3 extends over 14 amino acids. Germline CDR1 and CDR2: MNHNS and SASEGT. CDR3 sequence: CASSEKWLVYEQYF. Here the CDR3 DNA reads TGTGCCAGCAGTGAAAAGTGGCTAGTCTACGAGCAGTACTTC.

The chain carries TRBV6-4 and TRBJ2-5, with D perhaps matching TRBD2 (5 bases). The CDR3 is 14 amino acids. V was trimmed by 0 bases and J by 5 bases, leaving 10 bases between them. Germline CDR1 reads MRHNA; CDR2 reads SNTAGT. Here the CDR3 DNA reads TGTGCCAGCAGTGACTCTCGGGATAGGGAGACCCAGTACTTC. Amino acids: CASSDSRDRETQYF.

V usage is TRBV7-8 and J usage is TRBJ1-2, with D hard to call. Trimming took 5 bases from V and 2 from J, leaving 9 bases between them. The CDR3 spans 13 residues. Germline V CDR1 and CDR2: SGHVS, FQNEAQ. The DNA for the CDR3 is TGTGCCAGCAGCCGGGTGGAGAACTATGGCTACACCTTC. It yields the protein CASSRVENYGYTF.

The rearrangement links TRBV13 to TRBJ1-2, with 7 nucleotides matching TRBD1. The CDR3 contains 15 residues. The V gene end was trimmed by 3 bases and the J gene end by 0 bases; junction bases not matched to a gene: 4. Germline CDR1 and CDR2: PRHDT and FYEKMQ (reference sequence). The CDR3 DNA is TGTGCCAGCAGCTTTGACAGGGTTACTAACTATGGCTACACCTTC. It translates to CASSFDRVTNYGYTF. The variable domain in full, completed from reference TRBV13 and TRBJ1-2, reads AAGVIQSPRHLIKEKRETATLKCYPIPRHDTVYWYQQGPGQDPQFLISFYEKMQSDKGSIPDRFSAQQFSDYHSELNMSSLELGDSALYFCASSFDRVTNYGYTFGSGTRLTVV.

The CDR3 is CASSSGLAEPYEQYF. CDR3 bases: TGTGCCAGCAGCTCGGGACTAGCGGAACCCTACGAGCAGTACTTC. This chain uses TRBV9 with TRBJ2-7; 11 positions agree with TRBD2. The germline V gene has CDR1 SGDLS and CDR2 YYNGEE. The CDR3 has 15 residues. V was pared by 4 bases and J by 2 bases, with 5 bases of the junction left unmatched.

The genes are TRBV6-5 and TRBJ2-7; D might be TRBD2 (6 bases). The CDR3 consists of 14 residues. Trimming shortened V by 5 bases and J by 5 bases, and 16 bases separated the two germline ends. Germline V gene data show CDR1 as MNHEY and CDR2 as SVGAGI. The CDR3 nucleotides read TGTGCCAGCAGTGGGGGGAGTAGTGTTCACGAGCAGTACTTC. Amino acid sequence: CASSGGSSVHEQYF.

J is TRBJ2-5 and V is TRBV7-9, with D maybe TRBD1 (6 bases). The CDR3 is 13 residues long. Germline lookup yields CDR1 SEHNR and CDR2 FQNEAQ (reference sequence). With 5 bases removed from V and 1 base from J, the gap between germline ends came to 8 bases. CDR3 in DNA: TGTGCCAGCAGCCCGGACAGCCAAGAGACCCAGTACTTC. Amino acids: CASSPDSQETQYF.

V and J are TRBV7-3 and TRBJ2-2; weak D call: TRBD1 (5 bases). Germline values: CDR1 SGHTA, CDR2 FQGTGA. The V end lost 1 base, the J end lost 0 bases, and 9 bases lay between the germline ends. This CDR3 region has 16 residues. The CDR3 DNA reads TGTGCCAGCAGCTTAAGTCAGGGATCGAACACCGGGGAGCTGTTTTTT. This encodes CASSLSQGSNTGELFF.

This sequence joins TRBV29-1 and TRBJ2-2; 9 nucleotides agree with TRBD1. The V gene's germline CDR1 is SQVTM and CDR2 ANQGSEA. The CDR3 spans 13 residues. V trimming: 5 bases; J trimming: 6 bases; junction bases outside the gene matches: 4. The CDR3 reads CSVRDRVSGELFF. The CDR3 region has the DNA TGCAGCGTTAGGGACAGGGTGTCCGGGGAGCTGTTTTTT.

This chain links TRBV10-2 with TRBJ2-7; the D gene is possibly TRBD2 (5 bases). CDR3 length equals 11 residues. Germline CDR1 WSHSY, CDR2 SAAADI. V was shortened by 8 bases and J by 3 bases, with 8 bases between the two germline ends. The chain's CDR3 is CASRDFYEQYF. CDR3 sequence (DNA): TGCGCCAGCCGGGATTTCTACGAGCAGTACTTC.

V and J are TRBV6-1 and TRBJ1-4, with D possibly TRBD1 on 5 matching bases. CDR3 length equals 15 residues. The germline V gene encodes CDR1 MNHNS and CDR2 SASEGT. V was shortened by 0 bases and J by 5 bases, with 10 bases between the two germline ends. CDR3 coding DNA: TGTGCCAGCAGTGAAGCGGGGCCGACAAATGAAAAACTGTTTTTT. It specifies CASSEAGPTNEKLFF.

In DNA, the CDR3 is TGCGCCAGCAGCTTGGGAGGGGGTCAAGAGACCCAGTACTTC. It translates to CASSLGGGQETQYF. The rearrangement links TRBV5-1 to TRBJ2-5; possible D gene TRBD1, 6 bases. The CDR3 totals 14 residues. The germline CDR1 and CDR2 sequences are SGHRS and YFSETQ. V gave up 0 bases and J gave up 2 bases, with 8 bases separating them.

The CDR3, as DNA: TGTGCCAGCAGCGGCCGGAGTCGGGACACTGAAGCTTTCTTT. Protein: CASSGRSRDTEAFF. J is TRBJ1-1 and V is TRBV2, with D hard to call. Between the trimmed V and J ends, which lost 6 bases and 3 bases, there was a span of 14 bases. The CDR3 is 14 residues long. Germline-derived CDR1 and CDR2 are SNHLY and FYNNEI.

This chain connects TRBV6-4 to TRBJ2-1, with 11 bases fitting TRBD2. CDR1 is MRHNA and CDR2 is SNTAGT in the germline V gene. This CDR3 region has 15 residues. The trim removed 4 bases at V and 5 bases at J, leaving 4 bases unmatched. CDR3 nucleotide sequence: TGTGCCAGCAGTGGACTAGCGGGGACAGACAATGAGCAGTTCTTC. Translating gives CASSGLAGTDNEQFF.

The gene calls are TRBV4-1 and TRBJ2-1; no clear D. Trimming pared 1 base from V and 7 bases from J, leaving 8 bases between. From germline, CDR1 is MGHRA and CDR2 YSYEKL. The CDR3 has 13 residues. The CDR3 coding sequence is TGCGCCAGCAGCCAAGTCCGGAGAAATGAGCAGTTCTTC. Translated, it gives CASSQVRRNEQFF.

V and J are TRBV28 and TRBJ1-4; 8 positions match TRBD1. Trimming at V came to 4 bases and at J to 0 bases, leaving 4 bases not matched to a gene. CDR1 and CDR2 from the germline V gene are MDHEN and SYDVKM. The CDR3 totals 16 residues. The CDR3 coding sequence is TGTGCCAGCAGTTCGACAGGGGCTACAACTAATGAAAAACTGTTTTTT. Its protein is CASSSTGATTNEKLFF.

This chain links TRBV5-4 with TRBJ1-1; no reliable D call. The CDR3 totals 12 residues. Germline lookup yields CDR1 SGHNT and CDR2 YYREEE (reference sequence). Trimming left V 0 bases short and J 8 bases short, with 8 bases between. In DNA form, the CDR3 reads TGTGCCAGCAGCTTGGAGGTGGGCGAAGCTTTCTTT. This sequence encodes CASSLEVGEAFF.